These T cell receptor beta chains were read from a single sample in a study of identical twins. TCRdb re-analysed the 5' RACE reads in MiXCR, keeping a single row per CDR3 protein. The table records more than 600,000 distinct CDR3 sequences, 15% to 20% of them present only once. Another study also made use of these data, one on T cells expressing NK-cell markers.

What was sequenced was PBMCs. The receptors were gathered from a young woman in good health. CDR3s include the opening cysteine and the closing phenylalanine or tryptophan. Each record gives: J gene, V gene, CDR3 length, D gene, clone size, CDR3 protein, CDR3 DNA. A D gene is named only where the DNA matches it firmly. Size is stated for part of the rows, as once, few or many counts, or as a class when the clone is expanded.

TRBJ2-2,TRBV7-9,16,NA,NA,CASRGPGPLNTGELFF,TGTGCCAGCAGAGGCCCGGGACCGCTGAACACCGGGGAGCTGTTTTTT
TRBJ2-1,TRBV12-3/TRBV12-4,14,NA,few,CASSFQSLINEQFF,TGTGCCAGCAGTTTTCAGAGCCTTATCAATGAGCAGTTCTTC
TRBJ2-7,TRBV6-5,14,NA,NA,CASSYSGGGEEQYF,TGTGCCAGCAGTTACTCAGGGGGGGGAGAGGAGCAGTACTTC
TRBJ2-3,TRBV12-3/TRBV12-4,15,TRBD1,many,CASSPHRGEADTQYF,TGTGCCAGCAGTCCCCACAGGGGGGAGGCAGATACGCAGTATTTT
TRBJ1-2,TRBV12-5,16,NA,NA,CASGEGRGQANYGYTF,TGTGCTAGTGGTGAGGGCCGGGGCCAAGCTAACTATGGCTACACCTTC
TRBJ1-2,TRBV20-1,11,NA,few,CSARAGDGYTF,TGCAGTGCTAGAGCGGGGGATGGCTACACCTTC
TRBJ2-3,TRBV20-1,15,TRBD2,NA,CSANPPASGRASQYF,TGCAGTGCTAACCCCCCGGCTAGCGGGAGGGCCTCGCAGTATTTT
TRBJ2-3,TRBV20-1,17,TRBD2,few,CCARDPGGSRGADTQYF,TGCTGTGCTAGAGATCCGGGCGGGAGCCGTGGCGCAGATACGCAGTATTTT
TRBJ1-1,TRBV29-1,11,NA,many,CSVVVNTEAFF,TGCAGCGTTGTCGTGAACACTGAAGCTTTCTTT
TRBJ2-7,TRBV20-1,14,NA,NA,CSADKTGVSYEQYF,TGCAGTGCTGATAAGACGGGGGTATCCTACGAGCAGTACTTC
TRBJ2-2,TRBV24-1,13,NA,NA,CATSGEGTGELFF,TGTGCCACCAGTGGTGAGGGCACCGGGGAGCTGTTTTTT
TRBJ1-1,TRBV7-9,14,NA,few,CASSLQGVVTEAFF,TGTGCCAGCAGCTTACAGGGCGTAGTCACTGAAGCTTTCTTT
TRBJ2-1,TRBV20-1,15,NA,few,CSATRRDRRVDEQFF,TGCAGTGCTACACGCCGGGACCGCCGGGTGGATGAGCAGTTCTTC
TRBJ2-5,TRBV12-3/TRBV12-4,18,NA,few,CASSLQDFTHFSGETQYF,TGTGCCAGCAGTTTACAGGACTTTACACACTTCTCAGGGGAGACCCAGTACTTC
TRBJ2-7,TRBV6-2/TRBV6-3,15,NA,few,CASSYWAGGPYEQYF,TGTGCCAGCAGTTACTGGGCAGGCGGACCCTACGAGCAGTACTTC
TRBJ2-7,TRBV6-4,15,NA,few,CASSLPAGLSYEQYF,TGTGCCAGCAGCCTGCCTGCGGGTCTCTCCTACGAGCAGTACTTC
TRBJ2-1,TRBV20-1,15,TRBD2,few,CSARKPGLAGNEQFF,TGCAGTGCTAGGAAACCGGGACTAGCGGGAAACGAGCAGTTCTTC
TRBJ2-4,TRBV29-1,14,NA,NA,CSVVGAGTKNIQYF,TGCAGCGTTGTTGGGGCGGGGACCAAAAACATTCAGTACTTC
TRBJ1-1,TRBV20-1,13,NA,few,CSGTGIQNTEAFF,TGCAGTGGTACAGGGATCCAAAACACTGAAGCTTTCTTT
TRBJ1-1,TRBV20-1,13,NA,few,CSAPRQTHTEAFF,TGCAGTGCGCCCAGACAGACACACACTGAAGCTTTCTTT
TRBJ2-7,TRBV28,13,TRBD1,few,CATWDRVGYEQYF,TGTGCCACCTGGGACAGGGTCGGCTACGAGCAGTACTTC
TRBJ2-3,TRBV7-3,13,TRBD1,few,CASAGTGVDTQYF,TGTGCCAGCGCCGGGACAGGGGTCGATACGCAGTATTTT
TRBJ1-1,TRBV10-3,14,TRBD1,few,CAISAGQKNTEAFF,TGTGCCATCAGCGCGGGACAGAAGAACACTGAAGCTTTCTTT
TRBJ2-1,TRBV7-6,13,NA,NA,CASRRDGDNEQFF,TGTGCCAGCAGGAGGGACGGGGACAATGAGCAGTTCTTC
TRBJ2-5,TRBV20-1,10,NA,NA,CSAPLRTQYF,TGCAGTGCCCCTCTTCGGACCCAGTACTTC
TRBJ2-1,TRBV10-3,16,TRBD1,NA,CAISEGQGVTYNEQFF,TGTGCCATCAGTGAAGGCCAGGGGGTCACCTACAATGAGCAGTTCTTC
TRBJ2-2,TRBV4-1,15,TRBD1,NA,CASSRIRGTTGELFF,TGCGCCAGCAGCCGGATCAGGGGGACCACCGGGGAGCTGTTTTTT
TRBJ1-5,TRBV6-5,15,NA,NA,CASSYSYRRDQPQHF,TGTGCCAGCAGTTACTCTTACAGGAGAGATCAGCCCCAGCATTTT
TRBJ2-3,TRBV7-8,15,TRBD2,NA,CASSLSASGRDTQYF,TGTGCCAGCAGCTTATCGGCTAGCGGGAGGGATACGCAGTATTTT
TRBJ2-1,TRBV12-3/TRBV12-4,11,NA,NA,CASSFKGEQFF,TGTGCCAGCAGTTTCAAGGGTGAGCAGTTCTTC
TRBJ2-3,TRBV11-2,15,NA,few,CASSQIGGLTDTQYF,TGTGCCAGCAGCCAAATAGGGGGTCTCACAGATACGCAGTATTTT